This TCR beta chain was observed in a study of blood T cells in healthy people across ages. A word on this clonotype: What it recognizes is unknown.

The germline CDR1 and CDR2 sequences are WSHSY and SAAADI. V lost 6 bases to trimming and J lost 0 bases; unmatched junction nucleotides: 1. The CDR3 is 16 residues long. Whole-study findings and limits: A strong correlation was seen between TCR beta diversity and naive T cell percentage. Calculation of diversity from one million T cells yielded estimates considered to be underestimates.

The authors ran a second PCR of roughly 6 to 12 cycles using a sample-barcoded 5' primer and a J-beta primer mix. Through a template-switch adaptor with 12 random nucleotides, each cDNA molecule received a tag. TCRdb analysed the 5' RACE reads with MiXCR anew, one entry per CDR3 protein. In the table there are around 1,800,000 distinct CDR3 sequences, more than 35% of which are singletons. The TCR originated in a human donor in good health. Source material: blood. J is TRBJ2-1 and V is TRBV10-2; 14 bases match TRBD2. CDR3 DNA sequence: TGCGCCAGCAGGACTAGCGGGGGGGCCTCCTACAATGAGCAGTTCTTC. Protein sequence: CASRTSGGASYNEQFF.